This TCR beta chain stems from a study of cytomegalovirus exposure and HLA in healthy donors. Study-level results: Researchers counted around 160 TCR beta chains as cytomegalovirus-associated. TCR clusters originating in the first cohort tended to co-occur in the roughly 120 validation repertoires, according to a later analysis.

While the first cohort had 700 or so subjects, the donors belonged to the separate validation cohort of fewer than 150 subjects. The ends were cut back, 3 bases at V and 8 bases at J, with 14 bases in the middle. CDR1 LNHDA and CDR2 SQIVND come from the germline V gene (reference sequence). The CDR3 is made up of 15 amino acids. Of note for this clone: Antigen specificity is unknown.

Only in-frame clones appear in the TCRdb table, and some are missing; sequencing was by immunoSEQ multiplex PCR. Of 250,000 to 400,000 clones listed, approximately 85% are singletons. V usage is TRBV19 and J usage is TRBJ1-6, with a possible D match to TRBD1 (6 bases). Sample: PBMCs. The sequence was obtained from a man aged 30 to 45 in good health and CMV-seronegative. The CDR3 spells CASSIVFQGHSPLHF. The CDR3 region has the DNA TGTGCCAGTAGTATTGTGTTCCAGGGGCATTCACCCCTCCACTTT.